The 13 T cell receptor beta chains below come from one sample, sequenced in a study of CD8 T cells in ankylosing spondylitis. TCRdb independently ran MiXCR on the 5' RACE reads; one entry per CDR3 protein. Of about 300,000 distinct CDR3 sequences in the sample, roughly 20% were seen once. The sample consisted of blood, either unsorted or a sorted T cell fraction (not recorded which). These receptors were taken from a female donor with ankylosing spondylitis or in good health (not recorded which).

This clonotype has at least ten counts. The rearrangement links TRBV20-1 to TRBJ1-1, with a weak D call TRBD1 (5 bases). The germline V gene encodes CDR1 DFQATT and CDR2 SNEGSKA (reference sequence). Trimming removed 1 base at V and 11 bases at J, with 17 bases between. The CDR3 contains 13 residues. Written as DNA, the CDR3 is TGCAGTGCTAGAGCCCCGACAGTCGATAAGGCTTTCTTT. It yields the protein CSARAPTVDKAFF.

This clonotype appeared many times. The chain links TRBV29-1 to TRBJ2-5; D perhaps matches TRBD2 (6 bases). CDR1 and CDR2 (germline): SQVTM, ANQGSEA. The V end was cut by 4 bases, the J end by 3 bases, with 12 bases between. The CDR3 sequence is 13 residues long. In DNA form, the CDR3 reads TGCAGCGTTGGGATTAGCGGCAAAGAGACCCAGTACTTC. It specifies CSVGISGKETQYF.

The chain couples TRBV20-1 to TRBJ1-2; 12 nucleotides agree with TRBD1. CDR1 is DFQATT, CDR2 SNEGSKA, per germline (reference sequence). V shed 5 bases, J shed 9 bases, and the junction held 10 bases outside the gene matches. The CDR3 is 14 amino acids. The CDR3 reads CSAARSGTGGSYTF. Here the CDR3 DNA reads TGCAGTGCTGCCAGATCCGGGACAGGGGGCAGCTACACCTTC.

CDR3 amino acids: CASSVQGLGRGNEQFF. DNA for the CDR3: TGTGCCAGCAGCGTACAAGGTTTGGGTAGAGGCAATGAGCAGTTCTTC. The chain links TRBV9 to TRBJ2-1; D gene unclear. The V gene's germline CDR1 is SGDLS and CDR2 YYNGEE. The CDR3 has 16 amino acids. Trimming left V 1 base short and J 6 bases short, with 17 bases between.

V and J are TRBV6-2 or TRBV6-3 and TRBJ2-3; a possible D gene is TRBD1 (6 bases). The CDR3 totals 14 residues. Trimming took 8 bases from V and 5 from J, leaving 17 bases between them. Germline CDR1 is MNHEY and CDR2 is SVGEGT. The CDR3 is CASGSGTRRDTQYF. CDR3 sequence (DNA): TGTGCCAGCGGATCCGGGACAAGGAGAGATACGCAGTATTTT.

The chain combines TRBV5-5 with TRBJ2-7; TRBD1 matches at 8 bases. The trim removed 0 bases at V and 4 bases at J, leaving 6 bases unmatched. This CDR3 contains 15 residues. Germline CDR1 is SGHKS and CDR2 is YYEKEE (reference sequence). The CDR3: CASSLGAGGVYEQYF. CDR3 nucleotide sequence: TGTGCCAGCAGCTTGGGAGCAGGGGGCGTGTACGAGCAGTACTTC.

The CDR3 region has the DNA TGCAGTGCTAGCTTGGCGAGGGGTGCGGACGGGGAGCTGTTTTTT. It translates to CSASLARGADGELFF. The V and J genes are TRBV20-1 and TRBJ2-2; D is perhaps TRBD1 or TRBD2 (5 bases each). Germline V gives CDR1 DFQATT, CDR2 SNEGSKA (reference sequence). The V end was cut by 3 bases, the J end by 7 bases, with 18 bases between. This CDR3 has 15 amino acids.

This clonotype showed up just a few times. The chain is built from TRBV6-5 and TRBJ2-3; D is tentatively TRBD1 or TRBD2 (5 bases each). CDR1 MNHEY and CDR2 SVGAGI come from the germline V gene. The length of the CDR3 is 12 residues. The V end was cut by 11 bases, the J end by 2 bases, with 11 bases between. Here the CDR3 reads CAARDLTDTQYF. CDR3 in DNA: TGTGCCGCCCGGGACCTCACAGATACGCAGTATTTT.

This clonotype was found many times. CDR3 residues: CSAPTGTGDGYTF. The CDR3 nucleotides read TGCAGTGCGCCCACCGGGACAGGGGACGGCTACACCTTC. The V gene is TRBV20-1, the J gene TRBJ1-2; TRBD1 matches 10 bases. Per germline, CDR1 DFQATT and CDR2 SNEGSKA (reference sequence). The CDR3 length is 13 residues. Losses at the gene ends were 6 bases for V and 8 bases for J; bases not matched to a gene: 9.

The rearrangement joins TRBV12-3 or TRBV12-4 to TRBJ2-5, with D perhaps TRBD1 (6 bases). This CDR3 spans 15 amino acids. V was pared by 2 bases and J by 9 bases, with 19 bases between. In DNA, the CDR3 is TGTGCCAGCAGTTTATACAGGGCCCAACCTGGAGCCCAGTACTTC. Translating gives CASSLYRAQPGAQYF.

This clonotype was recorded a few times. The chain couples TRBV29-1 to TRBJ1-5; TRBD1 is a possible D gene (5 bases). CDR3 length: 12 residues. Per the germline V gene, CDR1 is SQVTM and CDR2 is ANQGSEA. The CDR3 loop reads CRKVVGEQPQHF. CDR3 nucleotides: TGCAGAAAAGTAGTGGGGGAACAGCCCCAGCATTTT.

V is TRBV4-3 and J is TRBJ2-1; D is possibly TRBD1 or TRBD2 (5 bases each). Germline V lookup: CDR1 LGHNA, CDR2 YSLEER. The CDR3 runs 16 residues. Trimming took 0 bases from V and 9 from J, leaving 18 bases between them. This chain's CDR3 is CASSQDVGVVGGEQFF. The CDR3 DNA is TGCGCCAGCAGCCAAGATGTGGGGGTAGTTGGTGGTGAGCAGTTCTTC.

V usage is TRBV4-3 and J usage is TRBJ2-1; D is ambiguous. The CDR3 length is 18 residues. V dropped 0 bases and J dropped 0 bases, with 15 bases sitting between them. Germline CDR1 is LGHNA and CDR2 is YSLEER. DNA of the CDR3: TGCGCCAGCAGCCAAGATCTAGGAACCGGAAGCTCCTACAATGAGCAGTTCTTC. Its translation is CASSQDLGTGSSYNEQFF.